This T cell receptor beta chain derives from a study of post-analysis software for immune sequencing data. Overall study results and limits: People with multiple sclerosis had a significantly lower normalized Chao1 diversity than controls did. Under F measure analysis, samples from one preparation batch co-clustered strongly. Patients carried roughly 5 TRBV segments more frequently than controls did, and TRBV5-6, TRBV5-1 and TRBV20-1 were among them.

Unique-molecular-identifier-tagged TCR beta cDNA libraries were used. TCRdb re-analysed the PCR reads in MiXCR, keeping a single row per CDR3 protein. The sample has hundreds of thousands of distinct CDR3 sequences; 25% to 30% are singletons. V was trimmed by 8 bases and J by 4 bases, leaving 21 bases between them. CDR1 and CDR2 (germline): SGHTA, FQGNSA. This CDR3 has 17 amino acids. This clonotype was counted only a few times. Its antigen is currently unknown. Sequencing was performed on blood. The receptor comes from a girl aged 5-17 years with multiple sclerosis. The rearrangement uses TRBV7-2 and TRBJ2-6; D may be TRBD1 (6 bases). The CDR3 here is CASWGTYRLSGANVLTF. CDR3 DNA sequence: TGTGCCAGCTGGGGGACATACCGTTTGTCGGGGGCCAACGTCCTGACTTTC.